This T cell receptor beta chain was found in a study of blood T cell repertoires in COVID-19. Study information: The United States, Italy and Spain supplied acute and convalescent COVID-19 samples. Sample material is recorded as cDNA or gDNA derived from T cells, B-cell-depleted T cells, or PBMCs.

Original handling: Amplification from reference gene primers served as the basis for estimated nucleated cell counts. Profiled with immunoSEQ multiplex PCR; TCRdb holds only in-frame clones, not every one. D and trimming were read from the DNA, whereas the V and J calls and clone size are those reported in that table. The repertoire includes about 310,000 clones, approximately 87% of them detected once, and about 8% sits in the top ten. Trimming at V came to 7 bases and at J to 8 bases, leaving 13 bases not matched to a gene. CDR3 length: 14 amino acids. CDR1 SGHRS and CDR2 YFSETQ come from the germline V gene.

Specimen: peripheral blood. This clonotype was obtained from a woman between 45 and 65 years old who had recovered from COVID-19. V is TRBV5-1 and J is TRBJ1-2; 8 nucleotides line up with TRBD1. Here the CDR3 DNA reads TGCGCCAGCCGGTCTGGTGACAGGGGACAGGGCTACACCTTC. Protein sequence: CASRSGDRGQGYTF.